A single sample gave rise to the 15 T cell receptor beta chains below, sequenced in a study of tissue T cells after allogeneic stem cell transplantation (dated 2022 in TCRdb). According to the study, the label for this sample's time point signals: mouse harvest day 14 after allogeneic transplant. Mouse grafts consisting of 10^7 T-cell-depleted bone marrow cells combined with 10^6 splenic CD5+ T cells were administered by tail vein injection. Library prep was done by the immunoSEQ multiplex PCR assay. Here the immuneACCESS table is served through TCRdb, limited to in-frame sequences with V and J called. Missing clones are a known gap in these copies; in checked studies unresolved V genes cover under half, and the rest lacks a known reason. The sample has some 3,500 clones on record, roughly 50% of them singletons. Around 20% of the sample is in the top ten clones. The sample was gut tissue. Receptor source: a female BALB/c mouse given C57BL/6 T cells with graft-versus-host disease after an allogeneic hematopoietic cell transplant.

Points on this clone: Gene names and germline match the mouse. Coverage ceases 1 residue before the CDR3 finishes, and the germline J gene fills in the end. The chain employs TRBV26 and TRBJ1-2, with 8 bases matching TRBD1. The J segment lost 3 bases and the V segment lost 0 bases, leaving 3 bases of the junction unmatched. Germline lookup yields CDR1 KGHPV and CDR2 FQNQEV (reference sequence). The CDR3 is made up of 15 amino acids. CDR3 DNA, as far as it was read: TGTGCCAGCAGTCTGTCTACAGGGGGGGACTCCGACTACACC. Translating it yields CASSLSTGGDSDYT. The full CDR3 sequence reads CASSLSTGGDSDYTF.

With respect to this clone: Gene names are mouse gene names. The CDR3 sequence is CASSIRLGEGTQYF. The DNA read from the CDR3 is TGTGCCAGCAGTATAAGGCTGGGGGAGGGCACCCAGTAC. V usage is TRBV19 and J usage is TRBJ2-5, with 7 bases fitting TRBD2. The read ends 1 residue early relative to the CDR3; the germline J gene fills the gap. The length of the CDR3 is 14 residues. V lost 1 base, J lost 8 bases, and 7 bases stayed unmatched. Germline V gene lookup returns CDR1 FNHDT and CDR2 SITEND (reference sequence).

This clone has a handful of counts. Gene names and germline match the mouse. The read comes to an end 1 residue before the CDR3 does, leaving the germline J gene to fill in the end. This chain links TRBV4 with TRBJ1-4; possibly TRBD1 for D (6 bases). This CDR3 spans 14 amino acids. Trimming removed 4 bases from V and 7 bases from J, with 13 bases in between. CDR1 and CDR2 (germline): LGHDT, YNNKQL (reference sequence). The CDR3 bases that were read are TGTGCCAGCAGCTTCAGGGGAGGGAGCGAAAGATTATTT. It yields the protein CASSFRGGSERLF. In full, the CDR3 is CASSFRGGSERLFF. The variable domain in full, with the rest retrieved from reference TRBV4 and TRBJ1-4, is ETAVFQTPNYHVTQVGNEVSFNCKQTLGHDTMYWYKQDSKKLLKIMFSYNNKQLIVNETVPRRFSPQSSDKAHLNLRIKSVEPEDSAVYLCASSFRGGSERLFFGHGTKLSVL.

On this clone: The genes and germline here are from mouse. The CDR3 end lies 1 residue beyond the end of the read and is filled in from the germline J gene. The gene calls are TRBV19 and TRBJ2-4; a possible D gene is TRBD2 (7 bases). The germline V gene has CDR1 FNHDT and CDR2 SITEND (reference sequence). This CDR3 has 17 amino acids. V gave up 1 base and J gave up 0 bases, with 15 bases separating them. CDR3 residues: CASSISGGRVSQNTLYF. Incomplete CDR3 DNA: TGTGCCAGCAGTATAAGCGGGGGGCGAGTAAGTCAAAACACCTTGTAC.

Concerning this clone itself: The gene names given are mouse names. The read finishes 1 residue shy of the CDR3 end, and the germline J gene is used to complete it. The chain is built from TRBV13-3 and TRBJ1-1; 9 positions agree with TRBD1. Germline V CDR1 and CDR2: NNHDY, SYVADS. The CDR3 consists of 14 residues. V dropped 1 base and J dropped 3; count of bases not matched to a gene: 1. The CDR3: CASSDHRGHTEVFF. The part of the CDR3 DNA that was read is TGTGCCAGCAGTGATCACAGGGGGCACACAGAAGTCTTC.

For this clone: Here the gene names and germline are mouse. The read falls 1 residue short of the CDR3 end, and the missing part is taken from the germline J gene. The chain links TRBV3 to TRBJ1-2, with D perhaps TRBD1 (5 bases). With 6 bases removed from V and 6 bases from J, the gap between germline ends came to 11 bases. The germline V gene encodes CDR1 SNHLY and CDR2 FYNGKV (reference sequence). This CDR3 is 12 amino acids long. The sequenced part of the CDR3 DNA is TGTGCCAGCAGGTCGGCAGGGACCGACTACACC. Translating gives CASRSAGTDYT. The whole CDR3 protein reads CASRSAGTDYTF. The whole variable domain, filled in from reference TRBV3 and TRBJ1-2, reads GPKVLQIPSHQIIDMGQMVTLNCDPVSNHLYFYWYKQILGQQMEFLVNFYNGKVMEKSKLFKDQFSVERPDGSYFTLKIQPTALEDSAVYFCASRSAGTDYTFGSGTRLLVI.

In regard to this clone: Genes and germline come from the mouse. The read terminates 1 residue ahead of where the CDR3 ends, so the germline J gene completes it. The chain couples TRBV23 to TRBJ2-7. The CDR3 covers 13 residues. CDR1 is KGHTA and CDR2 is FQNQQP in the germline V gene. CDR3 DNA, as far as it was read: TGCTCCAGCAGTCTGGGGCTTTCATATGAACAGTAC. It specifies CSSSLGLSYEQY. The full CDR3 sequence reads CSSSLGLSYEQYF.

With respect to this clone: These gene names are mouse names. The read terminates 1 residue ahead of where the CDR3 ends, so the germline J gene completes it. The chain couples TRBV26 to TRBJ1-4, with D maybe TRBD1 (5 bases). The CDR3 runs to 13 residues. Per the germline V gene, CDR1 is KGHPV and CDR2 is FQNQEV (reference sequence). V lost 2 bases and J lost 7, with 8 bases in between. The CDR3 region is CASSLPGPERLFF. The sequenced CDR3 bases are TGTGCCAGCAGTCTGCCAGGGCCCGAAAGATTATTT.

A remark on this clone: Gene names and germline refer to mouse. The read terminates 1 residue before the CDR3 end, so the remaining end is supplied by the germline J gene. This chain connects TRBV23 to TRBJ1-5; the D call in the table, TRBD1, was not verified against the DNA. Germline V gene lookup returns CDR1 KGHTA and CDR2 FQNQQP. The CDR3 runs 14 residues. The CDR3 is CSSRRQYNNQAPLF. The CDR3 DNA, read in part, is TGCTCCAGCAGGCGACAGTATAACAACCAGGCTCCGCTT.

In this sample, this clone turned up a few times. Mouse gene names apply. The read ends 1 residue shy of where the CDR3 ends; the end is completed using the germline J gene. This rearrangement joins TRBV26 to TRBJ2-4; tentative D call: TRBD1 (6 bases). The V gene's germline CDR1 is KGHPV and CDR2 FQNQEV (reference sequence). Trimming removed 0 bases at V and 3 bases at J, with 10 bases between. The CDR3 covers 15 residues. The covered CDR3 bases are TGTGCCAGCAGTCTGTCACAGGGACAACAAAACACCTTGTAC. It specifies CASSLSQGQQNTLY. The full-length CDR3 reads as CASSLSQGQQNTLYF. Together with reference TRBV26 and TRBJ2-4, the CDR3 gives the full variable domain: NSKVIQTPRYLVKGQGQKAKMRCIPEKGHPVVFWYQQNKNNEFKFLINFQNQEVLQQIDMTEKRFSAECPSNSPCSLEIQSSEAGDSALYLCASSLSQGQQNTLYFGAGTRLSVL.

As regards this clone: The genes are named according to mouse. With the read ending 1 residue before the CDR3 end, the germline J gene is used to fill in that end. The chain carries TRBV16 and TRBJ1-2; D call uncertain. The CDR3 has 15 residues. Germline CDR1 is SGHSA and CDR2 is FRNQAP. V was pared by 0 bases and J by 1 base, with 9 bases between. The sequenced part of the CDR3 DNA is TGTGCAAGCAGCTTAGATCGACCCCTAAACTCCGACTACACC. Translating gives CASSLDRPLNSDYT. The CDR3 in full is CASSLDRPLNSDYTF.

This clone has only a few counts. The gene symbols are mouse symbols. With the read ending 1 residue before the CDR3 end, the germline J gene is used to fill in that end. This chain joins TRBV12-1 and TRBJ2-7, with 12 bases identical to TRBD2. Germline lookup yields CDR1 SGHSN and CDR2 HYEKVE. The CDR3 has 15 residues. J gave up 3 bases and V 0 bases, and 2 bases lay outside the gene matches. The CDR3 DNA, read in part, is TGTGCCAGCTCTCTCGGACTGGGGGGGGTCTATGAACAGTAC. Translation: CASSLGLGGVYEQY. The full CDR3 is CASSLGLGGVYEQYF.

A remark on this clone: Gene labels here are mouse ones. The CDR3 end is not reached by the read, which stops 1 residue before it; the germline J gene fills it in. The rearrangement links TRBV26 to TRBJ2-4, with TRBD1 matching 9 bases. This CDR3 comprises 15 residues. The germline V gene has CDR1 KGHPV and CDR2 FQNQEV (reference sequence). The V gene end was trimmed by 6 bases and the J gene end by 0 bases; junction bases not matched to a gene: 4. Incomplete CDR3 DNA: TGTGCCAGCAGCCAACAGGGGGCTAGTCAAAACACCTTGTAC. Encoded protein: CASSQQGASQNTLY. The full CDR3 protein is CASSQQGASQNTLYF.

As regards this clone: Mouse gene names and germline throughout. The read falls 1 residue short of the CDR3 end, and the missing part is taken from the germline J gene. The chain joins TRBV19 to TRBJ2-1; TRBD2 agrees at 8 bases. The CDR3 runs 13 residues. The germline gives CDR1 FNHDT, CDR2 SITEND (reference sequence). V lost 6 bases, J lost 4 bases, and 3 bases stayed unmatched. The part of the CDR3 DNA that was read is TGTGCCAGCACCCGGGACTGGTATGCTGAGCAGTTC. The encoded protein is CASTRDWYAEQF. The full CDR3 protein reads CASTRDWYAEQFF.

In the case of this clone: Germline and genes: mouse. The CDR3 end falls 1 residue outside the read, so it is completed with the germline J gene. The chain has TRBV1 and TRBJ2-4, with D possibly being TRBD1 or TRBD2 (5 bases each). Per the germline V gene, CDR1 is NSQYPW and CDR2 is LRSPGD (reference sequence). Between the trimmed V and J ends, which lost 3 bases and 0 bases, there was a span of 7 bases. The CDR3 has 14 residues. CDR3 protein: CTCSARDSQNTLYF. The DNA read from the CDR3 is TGCACCTGCAGTGCGCGGGACAGTCAAAACACCTTGTAC.